This TCR beta chain is drawn from a study of early T cells in non-severe SARS-CoV-2 infection. Study-wide background: The chains were unpaired, and the sequenced material was bulk RNA from unsorted whole blood. The study, taken as a whole, reports: VDJdb-based matching was biased toward anti-spike CD8 responses and missed private and CD4 specificities.

Individually, cDNA molecules had unique molecular identifiers attached to them. TCRdb fed the 5' RACE reads into MiXCR, producing one record per CDR3 protein. The data contain about 22,000 distinct CDR3 sequences, about 4.3% of them singletons. This clonotype was seen more than once but under ten times. Antigen specificity is unknown. Germline V gene data show CDR1 as SQVTM and CDR2 as ANQGSEA. The trim removed 4 bases at V and 3 bases at J, leaving 5 bases unmatched. The CDR3 length is 14 residues. The V and J genes are TRBV29-1 and TRBJ2-2; 7 nucleotides align to TRBD1. Sequencing used whole blood. The source of this sequence is an adult who was a healthcare worker with PCR-confirmed SARS-CoV-2 infection or an uninfected control (not recorded which). The CDR3 spells CSVGADRYTGELFF. CDR3 DNA: TGCAGCGTTGGGGCGGACAGGTACACCGGGGAGCTGTTTTTT.